The rows below give T cell receptor beta chains drawn from one sample of a study of cytomegalovirus exposure and HLA in healthy donors. TCRdb keeps only in-frame clones here, not all; method: immunoSEQ multiplex PCR. Of about 150,000 clones listed, 73% were seen once; the top ten hold under 5.5%. Sequencing used PBMCs. The receptors here all came from a woman in her late teens or twenties in good health and CMV-seropositive. CDR3s include the opening cysteine and the closing phenylalanine or tryptophan. The D gene is left open where the match is weak. A row's size may be missing; if present it is once, few, many or a size class.

CASSPTGYNSPLHF,TGCGCCAGCAGTCCGACGGGCTATAATTCACCCCTCCACTTT,NA,TRBV10-1,few,TRBJ1-6
CASSLSGQGTDTQYF,TGTGCCAGCAGTTTATCAGGACAGGGCACAGATACGCAGTATTTT,TRBD1,TRBV28,NA,TRBJ2-3
CASSARGVTEAFF,TGCGCCAGCAGTGCTCGGGGAGTTACTGAAGCTTTCTTT,NA,TRBV10-2,NA,TRBJ1-1
CASSQDDRAYTEAFF,TGCGCCAGCAGCCAGGATGACAGGGCGTACACTGAAGCTTTCTTT,TRBD1,TRBV4-3,few,TRBJ1-1
CASSHHSAGDTQYF,TGTGCCAGCAGCCACCACTCCGCCGGTGATACGCAGTATTTT,NA,TRBV5-4,NA,TRBJ2-3
CASSSLSGVQETQYF,TGTGCCAGCAGCTCTCTTAGCGGGGTTCAAGAGACCCAGTACTTC,TRBD2,TRBV7-6,NA,TRBJ2-5
CATSTRRGQQRDTQYF,TGTGCCACCAGCACTCGAAGGGGTCAGCAGAGGGATACGCAGTATTTT,NA,TRBV15,NA,TRBJ2-3
CASSFGLSTDTQYF,TGCGCCAGCAGCTTTGGACTATCGACAGATACGCAGTATTTT,NA,TRBV5-1,NA,TRBJ2-3
CASSNPREREKLFF,TGTGCCAGCAGTAACCCGAGGGAGCGCGAAAAACTGTTTTTT,NA,TRBV6-5,once,TRBJ1-4
CASSGPGNPEETQYF,TGTGCCAGCAGTGGTCCGGGAAACCCGGAAGAGACCCAGTACTTC,NA,TRBV2,NA,TRBJ2-5
CASSLRDGAGYEQYF,TGTGCCAGCAGCCTACGAGATGGGGCGGGGTACGAGCAGTACTTC,NA,TRBV11-1,NA,TRBJ2-7
CASSSRVEGAGEKLFF,TGTGCCAGCAGCTCCCGTGTGGAGGGGGCTGGTGAAAAACTGTTTTTT,TRBD1,TRBV5-6,few,TRBJ1-4
CASSLRGGNNEKLFF,TGTGCCAGCAGCTTAAGGGGGGGGAACAATGAAAAACTGTTTTTT,NA,TRBV7-2,few,TRBJ1-4
CASSLGAGGAAARELFF,TGTGCCAGCAGCTTAGGGGCAGGGGGCGCCGCGGCCAGGGAGCTGTTTTTT,TRBD1,TRBV11-2,NA,TRBJ2-2
CAWSVPRGGQSYEQYF,TGTGCCTGGAGTGTACCCCGGGGGGGCCAATCCTACGAGCAGTACTTC,TRBD2,TRBV30,NA,TRBJ2-7
CASSPRWSSGGPLVGTQYF,TGTGCCAGCAGCCCCCGATGGTCCAGCGGGGGGCCCCTGGTCGGGACCCAGTACTTC,TRBD2,TRBV7-2,NA,TRBJ2-5
CASSLGGRVPEAFF,TGTGCCAGCAGCCTGGGGGGCAGGGTCCCTGAAGCTTTCTTT,NA,TRBV5-6,NA,TRBJ1-1
CASSIEAESSYEQYF,TGTGCCAGTAGTATAGAGGCGGAGAGCTCCTACGAGCAGTACTTC,NA,TRBV19,NA,TRBJ2-7
CASSQNWGLAGDTQYF,TGTGCCAGCAGCCAAAATTGGGGACTAGCAGGAGATACGCAGTATTTT,TRBD2,TRBV4-2,NA,TRBJ2-3
CASSLSTGSFQETQYF,TGCGCCAGCAGCTTGAGTACAGGAAGTTTCCAAGAGACCCAGTACTTC,NA,TRBV5-1,few,TRBJ2-5
CASSLSLELLEAFF,TGTGCCAGCAGCCTAAGCCTCGAACTCCTTGAAGCTTTCTTT,NA,TRBV5-6,once,TRBJ1-1
CASSPRSAEAFF,TGTGCCAGCAGTCCCCGTTCAGCTGAAGCTTTCTTT,NA,TRBV6-4,few,TRBJ1-1
CASRPLAGGLGGELFF,TGTGCCAGCAGACCGCTAGCGGGGGGGCTCGGCGGGGAGCTGTTTTTT,TRBD2,TRBV11-2,NA,TRBJ2-2
CASSSEPWTGSYGYTF,TGTGCCAGCAGTTCCGAACCTTGGACAGGCTCCTATGGCTACACCTTC,TRBD1,TRBV6-5,NA,TRBJ1-2
CASSFGPNSYEQYF,TGTGCCAGCAGTTTTGGGCCCAACTCCTACGAGCAGTACTTC,NA,TRBV27,NA,TRBJ2-7